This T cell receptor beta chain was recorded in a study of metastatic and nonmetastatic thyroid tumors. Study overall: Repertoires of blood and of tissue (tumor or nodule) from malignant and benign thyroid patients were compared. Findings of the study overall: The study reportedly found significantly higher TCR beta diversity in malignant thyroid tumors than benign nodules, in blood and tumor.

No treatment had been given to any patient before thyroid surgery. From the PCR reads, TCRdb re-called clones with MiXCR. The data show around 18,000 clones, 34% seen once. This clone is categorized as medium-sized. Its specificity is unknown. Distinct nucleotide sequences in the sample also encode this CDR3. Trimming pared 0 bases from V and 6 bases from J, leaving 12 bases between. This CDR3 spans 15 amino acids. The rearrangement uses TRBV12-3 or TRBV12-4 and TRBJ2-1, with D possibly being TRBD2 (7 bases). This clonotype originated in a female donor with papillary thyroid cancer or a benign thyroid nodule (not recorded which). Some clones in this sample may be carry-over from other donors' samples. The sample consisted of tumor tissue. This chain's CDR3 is CASSLAPGGANEQFF. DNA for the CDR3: TGTGCCAGCAGTTTAGCCCCTGGGGGGGCCAATGAGCAGTTCTTC.